The rows below give T cell receptor beta chains drawn from one sample of a study of regulatory T cells in long-lasting Graves disease. TCRdb redid the calling of the multiplex PCR reads with MiXCR, one entry per CDR3 protein. This table has roughly 420,000 distinct CDR3 sequences, 11% to 15% appearing once. These data were also reused for a study on T cells in Graves' hyperthyroidism and ophthalmopathy.

Sequencing was performed on peripheral blood mononuclear cells (PBMCs), taken at new diagnosis, from a patient treated with antithyroid drugs. The receptor set was obtained from a woman between 50 and 59 years old with Graves disease. Each CDR3 is given with its conserved first and last residue. The order of the fields is V gene, J gene, D gene, clone size, CDR3 protein, CDR3 DNA. A D gene is named only where the DNA matches it firmly. Clone sizes are given selectively: once, few, many, or a class where the clone is expanded.

V: TRBV3-1
J: TRBJ2-7
D: NA
size: few
CDR3: CASSPIGGSGEQYF
DNA: TGTGCCAGCAGCCCCATAGGGGGATCGGGCGAGCAGTACTTC

V: TRBV14
J: TRBJ2-3
D: NA
size: few
CDR3: CASSQDGGTDTQYF
DNA: TGTGCCAGCAGCCAAGATGGGGGCACAGATACGCAGTATTTT

V: TRBV11-2
J: TRBJ2-4
D: NA
size: NA
CDR3: CASSQDVAGSFYEQYF
DNA: TGCGCCAGCAGCCAAGATGTGGCAGGTTCGTTCTATGAGCAGTACTTC

V: TRBV18
J: TRBJ2-2
D: TRBD1
size: once
CDR3: CASSPMTGEDGELFF
DNA: TGTGCCAGCTCACCTATGACAGGGGAAGACGGGGAGCTGTTTTTT

V: TRBV5-1
J: TRBJ2-5
D: TRBD1
size: few
CDR3: CASNNRDRGETQYF
DNA: TGCGCCAGCAACAACCGGGACAGGGGAGAGACCCAGTACTTC

V: TRBV13
J: TRBJ1-2
D: NA
size: NA
CDR3: CASSLGQGGTNYGYTF
DNA: TGTGCCAGCAGCTTAGGACAGGGAGGGACTAACTATGGCTACACCTTC

V: TRBV6-2/TRBV6-3
J: TRBJ2-7
D: TRBD2
size: many
CDR3: CASKRDGRVYEQYF
DNA: TGTGCCAGCAAGCGGGACGGGAGAGTCTACGAGCAGTACTTC

V: TRBV11-1
J: TRBJ2-1
D: TRBD2
size: many
CDR3: CASSLFTHSGRASEQFF
DNA: TGTGCCAGCAGCTTGTTCACCCATAGCGGGAGGGCCTCTGAGCAGTTCTTC

V: TRBV7-2
J: TRBJ1-1
D: NA
size: many
CDR3: CASSLALAADKKEAFF
DNA: TGTGCCAGCAGCTTAGCCCTGGCGGCTGACAAGAAGGAAGCTTTCTTT

V: TRBV5-1
J: TRBJ2-2
D: TRBD2
size: NA
CDR3: CASSGEGLADPHTGELFF
DNA: TGCGCCAGCAGCGGCGAGGGACTAGCCGACCCCCACACCGGGGAGCTGTTTTTT

V: TRBV28
J: TRBJ2-1
D: TRBD2
size: many
CDR3: CASSHRGGKSGYNEQFF
DNA: TGTGCCAGCAGTCACCGCGGGGGGAAATCGGGCTACAATGAGCAGTTCTTC

V: TRBV7-9
J: TRBJ2-3
D: NA
size: NA
CDR3: CASNSFRDRTDTQYF
DNA: TGTGCCAGCAACTCTTTTCGGGATCGCACAGATACGCAGTATTTT

V: TRBV30
J: TRBJ2-7
D: NA
size: NA
CDR3: CAWPYEQYF
DNA: TGTGCCTGGCCCTACGAGCAGTACTTC

V: TRBV20-1
J: TRBJ2-1
D: TRBD2
size: many
CDR3: CSARGLAGVSGNEQFF
DNA: TGCAGTGCTAGGGGACTAGCGGGAGTGTCGGGGAATGAGCAGTTCTTC

V: TRBV28
J: TRBJ2-7
D: TRBD1
size: many
CDR3: CASRTPGQGEEQYF
DNA: TGTGCCAGCAGAACGCCGGGACAGGGTGAGGAGCAGTACTTC

V: TRBV24-1
J: TRBJ2-3
D: NA
size: few
CDR3: CATSDLGPISDTQYF
DNA: TGTGCCACCAGTGATTTGGGGCCTATCTCGGATACGCAGTATTTT

V: TRBV10-3
J: TRBJ2-5
D: NA
size: many
CDR3: CAITDRVQETQYF
DNA: TGTGCCATCACCGACAGAGTCCAAGAGACCCAGTACTTC

V: TRBV5-1
J: TRBJ2-1
D: NA
size: many
CDR3: CASSFRDEDNEQFF
DNA: TGCGCCAGCAGCTTCCGGGACGAAGACAATGAGCAGTTCTTC

V: TRBV20-1
J: TRBJ2-1
D: TRBD1
size: many
CDR3: CSAGTGANHNEQFF
DNA: TGCAGTGCCGGGACAGGGGCGAACCACAATGAGCAGTTCTTC

V: TRBV9
J: TRBJ1-6
D: TRBD1
size: few
CDR3: CASSGGQGGPYNSPLHF
DNA: TGTGCCAGCAGCGGAGGACAGGGGGGCCCCTATAATTCACCCCTCCACTTT

V: TRBV28
J: TRBJ2-7
D: TRBD2
size: many
CDR3: CASSLLGTSGGYEQYF
DNA: TGTGCCAGCAGTCTCCTCGGGACTAGCGGGGGTTACGAGCAGTACTTC

V: TRBV24-1
J: TRBJ2-1
D: NA
size: NA
CDR3: CATSDLPGRGSYNEQFF
DNA: TGTGCCACCAGTGATTTGCCAGGGCGAGGCTCCTACAATGAGCAGTTCTTC

V: TRBV28
J: TRBJ1-3
D: NA
size: many
CDR3: CASSLTSTRGRPGNTIYF
DNA: TGTGCCAGCAGTCTCACCTCGACACGGGGCCGGCCTGGAAACACCATATATTTT

V: TRBV24-1
J: TRBJ1-5
D: NA
size: many
CDR3: CATSERQSNQPQHF
DNA: TGTGCCACCAGTGAAAGACAGAGCAATCAGCCCCAGCATTTT

V: TRBV3-1
J: TRBJ2-5
D: TRBD2
size: NA
CDR3: CASRPLAGGQETQYF
DNA: TGTGCCAGCAGACCCCTAGCGGGAGGGCAAGAGACCCAGTACTTC

V: TRBV20-1
J: TRBJ2-6
D: NA
size: once
CDR3: CSARGRRGRLNSGANVLTF
DNA: TGCAGTGCTAGAGGTCGGAGGGGGCGTCTCAACTCTGGGGCCAACGTCCTGACTTTC

V: TRBV7-6
J: TRBJ2-2
D: NA
size: NA
CDR3: CASSLGFGGADGELFF
DNA: TGTGCCAGCAGCTTAGGTTTCGGGGGCGCGGACGGGGAGCTGTTTTTT

V: TRBV12-3/TRBV12-4
J: TRBJ1-5
D: NA
size: many
CDR3: CASSFGGQPQHF
DNA: TGTGCCAGCAGCTTCGGGGGTCAGCCCCAGCATTTT

V: TRBV5-1
J: TRBJ2-3
D: NA
size: NA
CDR3: CASSLALAALNTDTQYF
DNA: TGCGCCAGCAGCTTGGCCTTAGCGGCATTAAACACAGATACGCAGTATTTT

V: TRBV2
J: TRBJ2-5
D: NA
size: many
CDR3: CASGREGETQYF
DNA: TGTGCCAGCGGCAGGGAAGGAGAGACCCAGTACTTC

V: TRBV20-1
J: TRBJ2-1
D: NA
size: many
CDR3: CSAGLGGGGYNEQFF
DNA: TGCAGTGCTGGCCTTGGGGGCGGGGGATACAATGAGCAGTTCTTC